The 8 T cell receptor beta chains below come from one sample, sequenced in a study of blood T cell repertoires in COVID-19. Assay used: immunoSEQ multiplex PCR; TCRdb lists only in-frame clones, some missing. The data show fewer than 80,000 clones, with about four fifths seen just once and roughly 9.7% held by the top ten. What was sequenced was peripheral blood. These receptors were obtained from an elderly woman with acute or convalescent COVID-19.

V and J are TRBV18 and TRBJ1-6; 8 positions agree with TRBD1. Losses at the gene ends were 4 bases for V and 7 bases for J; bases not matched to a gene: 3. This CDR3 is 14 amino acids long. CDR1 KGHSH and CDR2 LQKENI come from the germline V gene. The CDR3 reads CASSLGQGNSPLHF. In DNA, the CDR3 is TGTGCCAGCTCACTCGGACAGGGAAATTCACCCCTCCACTTT. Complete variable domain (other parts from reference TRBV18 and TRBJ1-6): NAGVMQNPRHLVRRRGQEARLRCSPMKGHSHVYWYRQLPEEGLKFMVYLQKENIIDESGMPKERFSAEFPKEGPSILRIQQVVRGDSAAYFCASSLGQGNSPLHFGNGTRLTVT.

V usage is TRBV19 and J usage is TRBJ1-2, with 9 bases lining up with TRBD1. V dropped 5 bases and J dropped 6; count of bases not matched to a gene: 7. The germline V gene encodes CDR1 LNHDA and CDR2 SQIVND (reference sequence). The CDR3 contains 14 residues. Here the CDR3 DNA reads TGTGCCAGTAGTGCTACAGGGGGCTCGGATGGCTACACCTTC. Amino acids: CASSATGGSDGYTF.

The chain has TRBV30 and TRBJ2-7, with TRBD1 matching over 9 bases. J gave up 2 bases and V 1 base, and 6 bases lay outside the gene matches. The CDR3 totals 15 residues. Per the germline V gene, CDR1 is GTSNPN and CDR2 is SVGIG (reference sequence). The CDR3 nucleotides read TGTGCCTGGAGTGCGGGGACAGGGATCACCTACGAGCAGTACTTC. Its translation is CAWSAGTGITYEQYF.

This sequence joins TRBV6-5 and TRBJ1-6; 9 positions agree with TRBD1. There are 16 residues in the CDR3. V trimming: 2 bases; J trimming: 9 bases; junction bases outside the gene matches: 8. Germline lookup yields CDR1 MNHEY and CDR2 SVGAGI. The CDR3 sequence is CASSYEQGALVSPLHF. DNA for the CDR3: TGTGCCAGCAGTTACGAACAGGGGGCGTTGGTTTCACCCCTCCACTTT.

The CDR3 protein is CASSPRGQGGNSPLHF. CDR3 sequence (DNA): TGTGCCAGCAGTCCAAGGGGACAGGGGGGAAATTCACCCCTCCACTTT. The chain has TRBV28 and TRBJ1-6, with TRBD1 matching over 11 bases. CDR1 MDHEN and CDR2 SYDVKM come from the germline V gene. J was trimmed by 7 bases and V by 5 bases; bases with no gene match: 7. The CDR3 runs to 16 residues.

The CDR3 spells CASSELGASARVYGYTF. In nucleotides, the CDR3 is TGTGCCAGCAGTGAATTAGGGGCCAGCGCCCGGGTCTATGGCTACACCTTC. V gene TRBV25-1 combines with J gene TRBJ1-2, with D maybe TRBD1 (5 bases). CDR3 length equals 17 residues. V gave up 1 base and J gave up 4 bases, with 19 bases separating them. Germline loops: CDR1 MGHDK, CDR2 SYGVNS.

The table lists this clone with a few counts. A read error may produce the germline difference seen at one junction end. The CDR3 DNA sequence: TGTGCCAGCAGCCAAACCGACGACAGGGCTAGCTTC. It translates to CASSQTDDRASF. J is TRBJ1-2 and V is TRBV3-1 (or the pseudogene TRBV3-2), with 7 bases lining up with TRBD1. The germline V gene has CDR1 LGHDT and CDR2 YNNKEL (reference sequence). CDR3 size: 12 residues.

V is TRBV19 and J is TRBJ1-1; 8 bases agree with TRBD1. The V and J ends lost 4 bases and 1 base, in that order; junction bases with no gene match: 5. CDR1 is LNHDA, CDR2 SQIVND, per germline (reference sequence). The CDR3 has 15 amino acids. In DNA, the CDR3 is TGTGCCAGTAGTACGAAGACAGGGGAGAACACTGAAGCTTTCTTT. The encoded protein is CASSTKTGENTEAFF.